The entry below gives a single T cell receptor beta chain sequence along with its context. Sequencing was performed with immunoSEQ multiplex PCR; in TCRdb, only in-frame clones are kept and a portion is missing. Among 70,000 to 75,000 clones, 94% were seen once, and the ten largest hold approximately 2%. This CDR3 is 14 amino acids long. Germline loops: CDR1 SGHRS, CDR2 YFSETQ. The germline V and J ends were trimmed by 0 bases and 4 bases, with 8 bases remaining between them. The sample is drawn from a study of cytomegalovirus exposure and HLA in healthy donors. The sample consisted of PBMCs. The sequence derives from a woman aged 18-29 years in good health and CMV-seropositive. V is TRBV5-1 and J is TRBJ1-3; tentative D call: TRBD1 (5 bases). The CDR3 DNA sequence: TGCGCCAGCAGCTTGGTGGGGCTCGGAAACACCATATATTTT. Translation gives CASSLVGLGNTIYF.